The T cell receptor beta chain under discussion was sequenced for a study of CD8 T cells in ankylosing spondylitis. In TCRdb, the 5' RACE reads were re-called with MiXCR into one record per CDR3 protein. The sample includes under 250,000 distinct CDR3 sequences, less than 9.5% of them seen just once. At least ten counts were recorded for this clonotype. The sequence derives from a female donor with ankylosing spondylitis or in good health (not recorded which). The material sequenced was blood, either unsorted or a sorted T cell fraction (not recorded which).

The CDR3 nucleotides are TGTGCCAGCAGCTTAGACACTATCATGGGCACTGAAGCTTTCTTT. The encoded protein is CASSLDTIMGTEAFF. The V and J genes are TRBV11-2 and TRBJ1-1; D uncertain. With 0 bases removed from V and 4 bases from J, the gap between germline ends came to 12 bases. The CDR3 has 15 residues. CDR1 is SGHAT and CDR2 is FQNNGV in the germline V gene. The variable domain in full, completed from reference TRBV11-2 and TRBJ1-1, reads EAGVAQSPRYKIIEKRQSVAFWCNPISGHATLYWYQQILGQGPKLLIQFQNNGVVDDSQLPKDRFSAERLKGVDSTLKIQPAKLEDSAVYLCASSLDTIMGTEAFFGQGTRLTVV.